A selection of T cell receptor beta chains follows, all from one sample in a study of beta chain features in type 1 diabetes. The protocol was immunoSEQ multiplex PCR, while the TCRdb copy is restricted to in-frame clones and leaves out a portion. The sample lists 200,000 to 250,000 clones; over 7.5% were seen once. Input material: naive CD4+ T cells from blood. Every receptor here comes from a woman under 30 in good health. The CDR3 runs from the conserved cysteine through the conserved F or W. Each record gives: D gene, V gene, J gene, CDR3 length, clone size, CDR3 protein, CDR3 DNA. D genes are given only for firm matches. Expanded clones get a size class; other rows say once, few or many, or leave the size out.

-,TRBV29-1,TRBJ2-3,14,few,CSVVAGTSTDTQYF,TGCAGCGTTGTTGCGGGGACTAGCACAGATACGCAGTATTTT
TRBD1,TRBV5-6,TRBJ1-1,15,few,CASSLVRQGNTEAFF,TGTGCCAGCAGCTTGGTCCGACAGGGGAACACTGAAGCTTTCTTT
TRBD1,TRBV5-1,TRBJ2-7,14,-,CASSLGDRSYRQYF,TGCGCCAGCAGCTTGGGGGACAGATCCTACCGGCAGTACTTC
-,TRBV30,TRBJ2-1,14,-,CAWSTAGWGNEQFF,TGTGCCTGGAGTACTGCGGGGTGGGGCAATGAGCAGTTCTTC
TRBD1,TRBV9,TRBJ1-5,20,-,CASSVGISSGQGFSNQPQHF,TGTGCCAGCAGCGTAGGAATCAGCTCCGGACAGGGATTTAGCAATCAGCCCCAGCATTTT
-,TRBV2,TRBJ2-1,13,-,CASRQISYNEQFF,TGTGCCAGCAGGCAGATCTCCTACAATGAGCAGTTCTTC
-,TRBV25-1,TRBJ2-7,15,-,CASSESRAGTYEQYF,TGTGCCAGCAGTGAATCCAGGGCAGGGACCTACGAGCAGTACTTC
-,TRBV4-1,TRBJ1-5,15,few,CASSHPSQGYQPQHF,TGCGCCAGCAGCCATCCAAGTCAGGGATACCAGCCCCAGCATTTT
-,TRBV29-1,TRBJ1-1,16,-,CSVDGGARDRIFEAFF,TGCAGCGTTGATGGGGGGGCCAGGGACCGTATTTTTGAAGCTTTCTTT
-,TRBV30,TRBJ2-5,12,-,CAWTVGEETQYF,TGTGCCTGGACGGTAGGAGAAGAGACCCAGTACTTC
TRBD1,TRBV27,TRBJ1-1,15,-,CASSSQGALGTEAFF,TGTGCCAGCAGTTCGCAGGGGGCGCTGGGCACTGAAGCTTTCTTT
-,TRBV2,TRBJ1-3,16,few,CATGKSPQSSGNTIYF,TGTGCCACAGGGAAATCTCCCCAGAGCTCTGGAAACACCATATATTTT
TRBD2,TRBV19,TRBJ2-1,14,-,CASSGLAGVGEQFF,TGTGCCAGTAGCGGACTAGCGGGAGTCGGTGAGCAGTTCTTC
TRBD2,TRBV5-1,TRBJ2-2,15,few,CASSTRLAGGGELFF,TGCGCCAGCAGCACTAGACTAGCGGGAGGCGGGGAGCTGTTTTTT
-,TRBV9,TRBJ2-5,15,-,CASSVVAGVRETQYF,TGTGCCAGCAGCGTAGTGGCAGGGGTCCGCGAGACCCAGTACTTC
TRBD1,TRBV7-2,TRBJ1-5,14,-,CASSPDRGDQPQHF,TGTGCCAGCAGCCCAGACAGGGGCGATCAGCCCCAGCATTTT
-,TRBV7-9,TRBJ2-7,12,-,CASSGRSYEQYF,TGTGCCAGCAGCGGGCGCTCCTACGAGCAGTACTTC
TRBD2,TRBV11-2,TRBJ2-7,14,few,CASSFSAGAPEQYF,TGTGCCAGCAGCTTCTCAGCGGGAGCACCCGAGCAGTACTTC
-,TRBV30,TRBJ1-4,14,few,CAWLGREASEKLFF,TGTGCCTGGCTGGGCAGGGAGGCCTCCGAAAAACTGTTTTTT
TRBD1,TRBV7-6,TRBJ2-1,16,-,CASSSRTGENHNEQFF,TGTGCCAGCAGCAGCAGGACAGGGGAAAACCACAATGAGCAGTTCTTC
-,TRBV4-1,TRBJ1-1,15,few,CASSQSRTLFTEAFF,TGCGCCAGCAGCCAAAGTCGCACTTTGTTTACTGAAGCTTTCTTT
-,TRBV19,TRBJ1-1,14,-,CASKFSVGGAEAFF,TGTGCCAGTAAGTTCTCCGTAGGCGGCGCTGAAGCTTTCTTT
TRBD1,TRBV6-1,TRBJ2-4,17,-,CASSEFTGGTAKNIQYF,TGTGCCAGCAGCGAATTTACAGGGGGCACGGCCAAAAACATTCAGTACTTC
TRBD2,TRBV12-5,TRBJ2-3,17,-,CASGLTSGVPSTDTQYF,TGTGCTAGTGGTTTAACTAGCGGGGTCCCGAGCACAGATACGCAGTATTTT
TRBD1,TRBV7-8,TRBJ1-1,14,-,CASSLQGVIAEAFF,TGTGCCAGCAGCTTGCAGGGGGTAATCGCTGAAGCTTTCTTT
TRBD1,TRBV5-4,TRBJ2-3,15,few,CASTRTGFEGDTQYF,TGTGCCAGCACCCGGACAGGGTTTGAGGGAGATACGCAGTATTTT
-,TRBV7-2,TRBJ2-5,14,many,CASSLAVTQETQYF,TGTGCCAGCAGCTTAGCGGTAACACAAGAGACCCAGTACTTC
TRBD1,TRBV30,TRBJ1-1,16,few,CAWYRGLNRKNTEAFF,TGTGCCTGGTACAGGGGGCTTAATCGGAAGAACACTGAAGCTTTCTTT
-,TRBV6-1,TRBJ1-1,12,few,CASKQGNTEAFF,TGTGCCAGCAAACAGGGGAACACTGAAGCTTTCTTT
TRBD1,TRBV11-2,TRBJ2-7,14,few,CASSRTGITYEQYF,TGTGCCAGCAGCAGGACAGGAATTACCTACGAGCAGTACTTC
-,TRBV6-1,TRBJ1-5,16,-,CASSEYWEGLAQPQHF,TGTGCCAGCAGTGAATACTGGGAGGGGTTGGCTCAGCCCCAGCATTTT
-,TRBV9,TRBJ1-5,14,-,CASSVGDTSQPQHF,TGTGCCAGCAGCGTAGGAGACACGAGCCAGCCCCAGCATTTT
TRBD1,TRBV30,TRBJ1-1,13,-,CAWTHDRGTEAFF,TGTGCCTGGACCCATGACAGGGGCACTGAAGCTTTCTTT
TRBD1,TRBV19,TRBJ2-6,18,few,CASSIPGQGYSGANVLTF,TGTGCCAGTAGTATACCGGGACAGGGCTACTCTGGGGCCAACGTCCTGACTTTC
-,TRBV11-2,TRBJ2-3,16,-,CASSSWRDSTTDTQYF,TGTGCCAGCAGCTCTTGGCGGGACAGCACCACAGATACGCAGTATTTT
-,TRBV5-4,TRBJ2-1,14,-,CASSLVAGNNEQFF,TGTGCCAGCAGCTTGGTGGCAGGGAACAATGAGCAGTTCTTC
-,TRBV7-9,TRBJ1-1,13,few,CASSPRGFGGAFF,TGTGCCAGCAGCCCTCGAGGGTTCGGTGGAGCTTTCTTT
-,TRBV7-2,TRBJ2-5,13,many,CASSLAQGETQYF,TGTGCCAGCAGCTTAGCGCAGGGGGAGACCCAGTACTTC
-,TRBV6-5,TRBJ2-1,16,-,CASSYEASEKGNEQFF,TGTGCCAGCAGTTACGAGGCTAGCGAAAAGGGCAATGAGCAGTTCTTC
TRBD2,TRBV5-4,TRBJ2-7,15,few,CASSLGAAGGYEQYF,TGTGCCAGCAGCTTGGGGGCAGCGGGAGGCTACGAGCAGTACTTC